These 17 T cell receptor beta chains share one sample of origin, sequenced in a study of identical twins (dated by TCRdb to 2016 to 2018). The library was built by means of 5' RACE. Sequencing took place on an Illumina HiSeq 2000. The public reads were run again by TCRdb, first through fastp at Q25 and then through MiXCR, and only productive beta chains were kept. Rows merge per CDR3 protein into single entries with the most common DNA and genes. In all, the sample holds 500,000 to 600,000 distinct CDR3 sequences, and about 20% of those were seen once. The ten largest make up 0.75% to 0.95% of the sample. The same data also contributed to another study, on T cells expressing NK-cell markers.

Sequencing used CD4+ T cells sorted from blood. These receptors were taken from a woman under 30 in good health.

The J gene is TRBJ2-1, the V gene TRBV6-2 or TRBV6-3, with a possible D match to TRBD2 (6 bases). Germline assignment: CDR1 MNHEY and CDR2 SVGEGT. The CDR3 runs 14 residues. Trimming cost V 7 bases and J 3 bases, with 13 bases left between them. DNA of the CDR3: TGTGCCAGCAAAATAGCGGCCTACTACAATGAGCAGTTCTTC. Protein sequence: CASKIAAYYNEQFF.

This clonotype has a single count. The chain joins TRBV20-1 to TRBJ2-7, with TRBD2 identical over 11 bases. V lost 0 bases, J lost 9 bases, and 1 base stayed unmatched. Germline assignment: CDR1 DFQATT and CDR2 SNEGSKA (reference sequence). The CDR3 is 12 residues long. DNA for the CDR3: TGCAGTGCTAGAGAGGGACTAGCGGCGCAGTACTTC. It codes for CSAREGLAAQYF.

In its sample, this clonotype was seen a few times. This chain joins TRBV7-2 and TRBJ1-1; D ambiguous. Germline CDR1 reads SGHTA; CDR2 reads FQGNSA. V gave up 2 bases and J gave up 1 base, with 11 bases separating them. The CDR3 is 15 residues long. The CDR3 nucleotides read TGTGCCAGCAGCTTAATTTGGCGTGGGAACACTGAAGCTTTCTTT. Amino acid sequence: CASSLIWRGNTEAFF.

This rearrangement joins TRBV5-1 to TRBJ2-5; D is unresolved. The CDR3 totals 16 residues. The germline V and J ends were trimmed by 0 bases and 0 bases, with 12 bases remaining between them. From germline, CDR1 is SGHRS and CDR2 YFSETQ. CDR3 nucleotide sequence: TGCGCCAGCAGCTTGGTCGGAGCTGGGTACCAAGAGACCCAGTACTTC. Translated, it gives CASSLVGAGYQETQYF.

The V gene is TRBV6-5, the J gene TRBJ1-1; no definite D call. Germline-derived CDR1 and CDR2 are MNHEY and SVGAGI. Trimming cost V 2 bases and J 0 bases, with 4 bases left between them. This CDR3 comprises 13 residues. This chain's CDR3 is CASSYQLNTEAFF. In nucleotides, the CDR3 is TGTGCCAGCAGTTACCAGCTGAACACTGAAGCTTTCTTT.

The chain is built from TRBV29-1 and TRBJ1-5; a possible D gene is TRBD1 (6 bases). CDR1 and CDR2 (germline): SQVTM, ANQGSEA. V was pared by 5 bases and J by 10 bases, with 18 bases between. The CDR3 is 13 residues long. The chain's CDR3 is CSVLDSLVGPQHF. For the CDR3, the DNA is TGCAGCGTTCTGGACAGCCTCGTGGGACCCCAGCATTTT.

The chain uses TRBV7-3 and TRBJ1-2; no reliable D call. This CDR3 is 13 amino acids long. CDR1 is SGHTA and CDR2 is FQGTGA in the germline V gene. Trimming shortened V by 1 base and J by 6 bases, and 9 bases separated the two germline ends. Here the CDR3 reads CASSLNTEDGYTF. The CDR3 bases are TGTGCCAGCAGCTTAAATACGGAGGATGGCTACACCTTC.

The chain joins TRBV4-2 to TRBJ1-3, with D hard to call. V shed 3 bases and J shed 3 bases, with 12 bases lying between them. Germline V CDR1 and CDR2: LGHNA, YNFKEQ. The CDR3 runs 15 residues. CDR3 in amino acids: CASSHPLAVGNTIYF. CDR3 in DNA: TGTGCCAGCAGCCACCCCTTGGCAGTTGGAAACACCATATATTTT.

This clonotype was seen a handful of times. This chain uses TRBV20-1 with TRBJ2-4; 7 bases line up with TRBD1. The CDR3 covers 12 residues. The V gene end was trimmed by 5 bases and the J gene end by 10 bases; junction bases not matched to a gene: 8. CDR1 is DFQATT and CDR2 is SNEGSKA in the germline V gene (reference sequence). CDR3 DNA: TGCAGTGCTTCCCGGGACAGACTAATTCAGTACTTC. It encodes CSASRDRLIQYF.

The chain is built from TRBV11-3 and TRBJ2-1, with 12 bases identical to TRBD2. Per the germline V gene, CDR1 is SGHNT and CDR2 is YENEEA. V was clipped by 2 bases and J by 7 bases; unmatched bases: 6. The CDR3 totals 16 residues. The CDR3 DNA follows: TGTGCCAGCAGCTTACGGGCTAGCGGGGGGGGGAATGAGCAGTTCTTC. It yields the protein CASSLRASGGGNEQFF.

The chain uses TRBV4-3 and TRBJ2-7; unclear D gene. The length of the CDR3 is 13 residues. Trimming pared 4 bases from V and 3 bases from J, leaving 10 bases between. Germline V gene data show CDR1 as LGHNA and CDR2 as YSLEER. The CDR3 reads CASSPQPYYEQYF. The CDR3 DNA reads as TGCGCCAGCAGCCCCCAGCCCTACTACGAGCAGTACTTC.

The table lists this clonotype with a few counts. The chain uses TRBV20-1 and TRBJ2-7; D is undetermined. This CDR3 comprises 14 residues. V lost 1 base and J lost 3, with 13 bases in between. In germline, CDR1 is DFQATT, CDR2 SNEGSKA (reference sequence). The CDR3 protein is CSARAATTYYEQYF. The CDR3 DNA reads as TGCAGTGCTAGAGCTGCGACAACCTACTACGAGCAGTACTTC.

Only a few counts were recorded for this clonotype. The rearrangement links TRBV7-7 to TRBJ2-1; D gene uncertain. Germline V gene lookup returns CDR1 SSHAT and CDR2 FNYEAQ (reference sequence). V lost 1 base and J 9 bases, leaving 10 bases between the germline ends. The CDR3 consists of 13 residues. The CDR3 sequence: CASSLVGPSEQFF. The CDR3 coding sequence is TGTGCCAGCAGCTTAGTAGGCCCGAGTGAGCAGTTCTTC.

The sample holds a few counts of this clonotype. The chain combines TRBV9 with TRBJ2-7, with 10 bases lining up with TRBD2. The J segment lost 5 bases and the V segment lost 2 bases, leaving 4 bases of the junction unmatched. Looked up from germline, CDR1 is SGDLS and CDR2 is YYNGEE. The CDR3 is made up of 14 amino acids. CDR3 in DNA: TGTGCCAGCAGCGTTAGCGGGGGGAGCGACGAGCAGTACTTC. Its translation: CASSVSGGSDEQYF.

A few counts support this clonotype. J is TRBJ2-5 and V is TRBV9; 8 bases fit TRBD2. With V trimmed by 2 bases and J by 1 base, 1 base remained unmatched. Germline V lookup: CDR1 SGDLS, CDR2 YYNGEE. CDR3 length equals 14 residues. CDR3: CASSVTSGQETQYF. CDR3 nucleotide sequence: TGTGCCAGCAGCGTTACTAGCGGCCAAGAGACCCAGTACTTC.

This chain joins TRBV14 and TRBJ2-7; no definite D call. Trimming left V 0 bases short and J 7 bases short, with 10 bases between. The CDR3 sequence is 13 residues long. The germline V gene has CDR1 SGHDN and CDR2 FVKESK. CDR3 nucleotides: TGTGCCAGCAGCCAAGATTTAAGGCGAGAGCAGTACTTC. Protein sequence: CASSQDLRREQYF.

The chain combines TRBV9 with TRBJ2-1; 8 bases line up with TRBD2. This CDR3 spans 15 amino acids. Unmatched junction bases numbered 5, after V lost 0 bases and J lost 6 bases. CDR1 is SGDLS, CDR2 YYNGEE, per germline. This CDR3 is CASSVEAGVVNEQFF. In DNA form, the CDR3 reads TGTGCCAGCAGCGTAGAAGCGGGAGTGGTCAATGAGCAGTTCTTC.